This T cell receptor beta chain originates from a study of blood T cell repertoires in COVID-19. The overall study: The study drew acute and convalescent COVID-19 samples from the United States, Italy and Spain. Nucleic acid was either cDNA or gDNA, and it came from T cells, B-cell-depleted T cells, or PBMCs.

Original data processing: Researchers report that nucleated cell counts were estimated from reference gene primer amplification. Clones were sequenced by immunoSEQ multiplex PCR, and TCRdb holds only the in-frame ones, with some missing. V and J calls and clone size are those listed in that table; D and trimming were worked out from the DNA. The data show some 150,000 clones, around nine tenths seen once. CDR3 size: 14 residues. Germline lookup yields CDR1 SGHDT and CDR2 YYEEEE. V lost 2 bases to trimming and J lost 4 bases, with 9 bases between them. Sequencing used peripheral blood. The TCR originated in a human donor in a cohort sampled during active COVID-19. The V gene is TRBV5-6, the J gene TRBJ2-2; no definite D call. In nucleotides, the CDR3 is TGTGCCAGCAGCTTTCCCCAGATCACCGGGGAGCTGTTTTTT. It translates to CASSFPQITGELFF.